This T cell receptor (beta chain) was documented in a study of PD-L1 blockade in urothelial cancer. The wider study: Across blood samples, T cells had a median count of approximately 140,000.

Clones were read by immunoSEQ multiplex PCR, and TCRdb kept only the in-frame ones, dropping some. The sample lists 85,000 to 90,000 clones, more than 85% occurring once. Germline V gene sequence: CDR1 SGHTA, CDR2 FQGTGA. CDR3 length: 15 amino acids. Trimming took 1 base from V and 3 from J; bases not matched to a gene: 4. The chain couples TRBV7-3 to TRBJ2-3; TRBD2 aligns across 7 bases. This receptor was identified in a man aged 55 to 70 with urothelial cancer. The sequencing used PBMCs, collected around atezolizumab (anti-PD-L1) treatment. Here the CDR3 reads CASSLRRGGTDTQYF. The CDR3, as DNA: TGTGCCAGCAGCTTAAGGCGGGGAGGGACAGATACGCAGTATTTT.